Shown below are 17 T cell receptor beta chains from a single sample sequenced in a study of T cell responses to AZD1222 COVID-19 vaccine. The repertoire was sequenced with immunoSEQ multiplex PCR; TCRdb's copy has only in-frame clones and lacks some. In the table there are roughly 97,000 clones, around nine tenths of which are singletons. This specimen consisted of peripheral blood, obtained 28 days after the second dose of the MenACWY control vaccine. These receptors were obtained from an adult who received the MenACWY meningococcal vaccine as a control.

The V gene is TRBV7-8, the J gene TRBJ2-2, with 9 bases identical to TRBD1. The CDR3 loop spans 16 amino acids. Trimming cost V 1 base and J 4 bases; bases outside gene matches: 4. Germline lookup yields CDR1 SGHVS and CDR2 FQNEAQ. The CDR3, as DNA: TGTGCCAGCAGCTTAGAGGGGACAGGGTTCACCGGGGAGCTGTTTTTT. It is translated as CASSLEGTGFTGELFF.

The CDR3 region is CASSPFWTVEAFF. CDR3 bases: TGTGCCAGCAGTCCCTTTTGGACAGTTGAAGCTTTCTTT. The rearrangement uses TRBV6-5 and TRBJ1-1, with a weak D call TRBD1 (6 bases). V shed 5 bases and J shed 7 bases, with 14 bases lying between them. Germline V gene data show CDR1 as MNHEY and CDR2 as SVGAGI. CDR3 length: 13 amino acids.

The chain joins TRBV28 to TRBJ1-5; 7 positions match TRBD1. The CDR3 consists of 16 residues. In germline, CDR1 is MDHEN, CDR2 SYDVKM. Germline trimming cut 6 bases from V and 12 bases from J; bases unmatched to any gene: 20. The CDR3 reads CASRLSTGKQSKLQHF. In nucleotides, the CDR3 is TGTGCCAGCAGACTATCGACAGGGAAGCAATCTAAGCTCCAGCATTTT.

V and J are TRBV27 and TRBJ2-2, with TRBD1 as a possible D gene (5 bases). The V end was cut by 2 bases, the J end by 1 base, with 5 bases between. CDR3 length equals 14 residues. Germline V lookup: CDR1 MNHEY, CDR2 SMNVEV (reference sequence). The CDR3 coding sequence is TGTGCCAGCAGTTTAGGACAGAACACCGGGGAGCTGTTTTTT. It is translated as CASSLGQNTGELFF.

The gene calls are TRBV5-6 and TRBJ1-2; D not certain. Trimming shortened V by 2 bases and J by 0 bases, and 14 bases separated the two germline ends. Germline-derived CDR1 and CDR2 are SGHDT and YYEEEE. This CDR3 is 16 amino acids long. CDR3 nucleotides: TGTGCCAGCAGCTTTGTCGACGGACGCGCTAACTATGGCTACACCTTC. This translates into CASSFVDGRANYGYTF.

The gene calls are TRBV6-5 and TRBJ1-3; unclear D gene. The CDR3 loop spans 14 amino acids. V was clipped by 5 bases and J by 0 bases, with 8 bases between them. Germline V gene sequence: CDR1 MNHEY, CDR2 SVGAGI. The CDR3 here is CASSTGSSGNTIYF. For the CDR3, the DNA is TGTGCCAGCAGTACGGGGAGCTCTGGAAACACCATATATTTT.

This clone was observed once. The chain employs TRBV6-5 and TRBJ1-2; TRBD1 matches at 9 bases. Trimming cost V 8 bases and J 8 bases; bases outside gene matches: 12. CDR1 MNHEY and CDR2 SVGAGI come from the germline V gene. The CDR3 length is 14 residues. The CDR3: CASGGTGTAGGYTF. In DNA form, the CDR3 reads TGTGCCAGCGGCGGGACAGGGACGGCGGGGGGCTACACCTTC.

The gene calls are TRBV5-1 and TRBJ1-6, with D possibly matching TRBD1 (5 bases). CDR1 SGHRS and CDR2 YFSETQ come from the germline V gene. The CDR3 contains 14 residues. V was pared by 0 bases and J by 6 bases, with 7 bases between. The DNA for the CDR3 is TGCGCCAGCAGCTTGGGACAGTCTAATTCACCCCTCCACTTT. Its translation: CASSLGQSNSPLHF. The variable domain in full, with the rest retrieved from reference TRBV5-1 and TRBJ1-6, is KAGVTQTPRYLIKTRGQQVTLSCSPISGHRSVSWYQQTPGQGLQFLFEYFSETQRNKGNFPGRFSGRQFSNSRSEMNVSTLELGDSALYLCASSLGQSNSPLHFGNGTRLTVT.

CDR3 in DNA: TGTGCCAGCTCACAAAACCCGACAGGGTCTGGAAACACCATATATTTT. Translating gives CASSQNPTGSGNTIYF. This chain links TRBV18 with TRBJ1-3; TRBD1 matches 7 bases. Germline assignment: CDR1 KGHSH and CDR2 LQKENI. CDR3 length: 16 residues. The J segment lost 1 base and the V segment lost 4 bases, leaving 7 bases of the junction unmatched. The full variable domain, its missing parts supplied by reference TRBV18 and TRBJ1-3, is NAGVMQNPRHLVRRRGQEARLRCSPMKGHSHVYWYRQLPEEGLKFMVYLQKENIIDESGMPKERFSAEFPKEGPSILRIQQVVRGDSAAYFCASSQNPTGSGNTIYFGEGSWLTVV.

The chain employs TRBV6-2 or TRBV6-3 and TRBJ2-1; D is uncertain. Per the germline V gene, CDR1 is MNHEY and CDR2 is SVGEGT. Between the trimmed V and J ends, which lost 1 base and 0 bases, there was a span of 7 bases. The length of the CDR3 is 15 residues. This chain's CDR3 is CASSYLGTSYNEQFF. The CDR3 bases are TGTGCCAGCAGTTACTTGGGTACCTCCTACAATGAGCAGTTCTTC.

V is TRBV9 and J is TRBJ2-3; D is uncertain. The CDR3 sequence is 15 residues long. The V and J ends lost 1 base and 0 bases respectively, with 9 bases between them. The germline gives CDR1 SGDLS, CDR2 YYNGEE. CDR3 coding DNA: TGTGCCAGCAGCGTAACCGGCCCTAGCACAGATACGCAGTATTTT. It yields the protein CASSVTGPSTDTQYF.

The CDR3 spells CASSAFSGQNTEAFF. As DNA, the CDR3 is TGCGCCAGCAGCGCGTTCTCGGGACAGAACACTGAAGCTTTCTTT. The V and J genes are TRBV5-1 and TRBJ1-1; D might be TRBD1 (6 bases). This CDR3 is built from 15 residues. Germline V gene data show CDR1 as SGHRS and CDR2 as YFSETQ. Deletions cut 4 bases from V and 1 base from J, with 14 bases between.

The gene calls are TRBV10-2 and TRBJ2-5; D may be TRBD2 (5 bases). Germline V gene data show CDR1 as WSHSY and CDR2 as SAAADI. V was cut by 3 bases and J by 1 base, with 9 bases left in between. This CDR3 has 14 residues. Written as DNA, the CDR3 is TGCGCCAGCAGTGATACCAGCGGCCAAGAGACCCAGTACTTC. This translates into CASSDTSGQETQYF.

The CDR3 loop is CASSDPGANTDTQYF. In nucleotides, the CDR3 is TGCGCCAGCAGTGATCCAGGGGCCAACACAGATACGCAGTATTTT. V is TRBV10-1 and J is TRBJ2-3, with D possibly TRBD1 on 6 matching bases. Trimming cost V 3 bases and J 2 bases, with 12 bases left between them. Germline loops: CDR1 WNHNN, CDR2 SYGVQD (reference sequence). The CDR3 runs 15 residues.

The chain's CDR3 is CASSLLTDTQYF. In DNA, the CDR3 is TGTGCCAGCAGCCTACTTACAGATACGCAGTATTTT. The chain uses TRBV2 and TRBJ2-3; D gene ambiguous. Trimming removed 6 bases from V and 3 bases from J, with 7 bases in between. The CDR3 runs to 12 residues. Germline V CDR1 and CDR2: SNHLY, FYNNEI.

The gene calls are TRBV28 and TRBJ2-2; possible D gene TRBD2, 6 bases. With 5 bases removed from V and 3 bases from J, the gap between germline ends came to 25 bases. Germline CDR1 reads MDHEN; CDR2 reads SYDVKM. The CDR3 has 19 amino acids. In DNA, the CDR3 is TGTGCCAGCAGTGAAGATGCGGGACTCCTACTACCTCACACCGGGGAGCTGTTTTTT. This codes for CASSEDAGLLLPHTGELFF.

The rearrangement joins TRBV6-2 or TRBV6-3 to TRBJ2-3; possibly TRBD1 for D (6 bases). This CDR3 comprises 13 residues. With 5 bases removed from V and 6 bases from J, the gap between germline ends came to 12 bases. Germline CDR1 is MNHEY and CDR2 is SVGEGT. The DNA of the CDR3 is TGTGCCAGCAGTCACGCGAGGGGGGATACGCAGTATTTT. It specifies CASSHARGDTQYF.